Listed here are 32 T cell receptor beta chains from one sample, sequenced in a study of patients and donors after allogeneic stem cell transplantation. TCRdb re-called the RT-PCR reads through MiXCR, storing one row per CDR3 protein. The sample records 190,000 or so distinct CDR3 sequences, over 30% being singletons. Sequencing input: blood, either unsorted or a sorted T cell fraction (not recorded which). The receptors were gathered from a human donor who was either an allogeneic HSCT recipient or a stem cell or donor lymphocyte infusion donor (not recorded which). It is not recorded whose cells these are; they may come from a transplant donor.

This clonotype was seen only a few times. J is TRBJ1-5 and V is TRBV4-2; a possible D gene is TRBD1 (5 bases). Germline V gene sequence: CDR1 LGHNA, CDR2 YNFKEQ. CDR3 length equals 15 residues. Trimming cost V 1 base and J 3 bases, with 10 bases left between them. CDR3 amino acids: CASSQVKGDNQPQHF. CDR3 DNA: TGTGCCAGCAGCCAAGTAAAAGGGGACAATCAGCCCCAGCATTTT.

This clonotype has more than one count but fewer than ten. This chain uses TRBV20-1 with TRBJ1-4; D is perhaps TRBD1 (6 bases). Germline V gene sequence: CDR1 DFQATT, CDR2 SNEGSKA (reference sequence). The CDR3 is 13 amino acids. The V and J ends lost 6 bases and 5 bases respectively, with 13 bases between them. CDR3 DNA sequence: TGCAGTGCCGGGGGCGTGGGGAATGAAAAACTGTTTTTT. Protein product: CSAGGVGNEKLFF.

The chain combines TRBV7-9 with TRBJ1-1; D not certain. CDR1 and CDR2 from the germline V gene are SEHNR and FQNEAQ (reference sequence). This CDR3 comprises 12 residues. V lost 11 bases to trimming and J lost 4 bases, with 14 bases between them. As DNA, the CDR3 is TGTGCCGAGGGAGACCCATCCACTGAAGCTTTCTTT. It translates to CAEGDPSTEAFF.

This clonotype has only a few counts. The rearrangement joins TRBV7-6 to TRBJ1-1; 8 bases are a match to TRBD1. The CDR3 is 17 residues long. Germline loops: CDR1 SGHVS, CDR2 FNYEAQ. The J segment lost 0 bases and the V segment lost 3 bases, leaving 9 bases of the junction unmatched. CDR3 in amino acids: CASSFRDRGSLNTEAFF. CDR3 sequence (DNA): TGTGCCAGCAGCTTCCGAGACAGGGGTTCCCTGAACACTGAAGCTTTCTTT. Full variable domain (rest looked up from reference TRBV7-6 and TRBJ1-1): GAGVSQSPRYKVTKRGQDVALRCDPISGHVSLYWYRQALGQGPEFLTYFNYEAQQDKSGLPNDRFSAERPEGSISTLTIQRTEQRDSAMYRCASSFRDRGSLNTEAFFGQGTRLTVV.

This chain connects TRBV12-3 or TRBV12-4 to TRBJ2-5; D could derive from TRBD1 or TRBD2 (5 bases each). V was trimmed by 6 bases and J by 9 bases, leaving 17 bases between them. CDR3 size: 13 residues. CDR3 coding DNA: TGTGCCAGCAGCCGGGGACCGGCGGACGCCCAGTACTTC. As protein: CASSRGPADAQYF.

In this sample, this clonotype turned up a few times. This chain joins TRBV12-3 or TRBV12-4 and TRBJ1-5; D is uncertain. The CDR3 has 14 amino acids. Trimming shortened V by 2 bases and J by 3 bases, and 8 bases separated the two germline ends. The DNA of the CDR3 is TGTGCCAGCAGTTTAAGGAGGTCCAATCAGCCCCAGCATTTT. It specifies CASSLRRSNQPQHF.

V gene TRBV7-8 combines with J gene TRBJ2-5; D perhaps matches TRBD1 (5 bases). V lost 2 bases, J lost 1 base, and 14 bases lay in between. The CDR3 has 16 amino acids. Germline CDR1 reads SGHVS; CDR2 reads FQNEAQ. CDR3 sequence (DNA): TGTGCCAGCAGCTTATACCAGGGCCCGGTCCAAGAGACCCAGTACTTC. Residues: CASSLYQGPVQETQYF.

The genes are TRBV12-3 or TRBV12-4 and TRBJ1-4, with 10 bases identical to TRBD1. With 6 bases clipped from V and 10 bases from J, the junction kept 8 bases outside the gene matches. This CDR3 has 14 amino acids. CDR3 amino acids: CASRVTGGVGKLFF. Here the CDR3 DNA reads TGTGCCAGCAGAGTGACAGGGGGCGTCGGAAAACTGTTTTTT.

This chain joins TRBV27 and TRBJ1-6, with D maybe TRBD1 (6 bases). Germline CDR1 reads MNHEY; CDR2 reads SMNVEV (reference sequence). V lost 11 bases, J lost 10 bases, and 18 bases lay in between. CDR3 length: 13 amino acids. The chain's CDR3 is CAHNPGQLSPLHF. DNA of the CDR3: TGTGCCCACAACCCAGGACAGTTGTCACCCCTCCACTTT.

V is TRBV27 and J is TRBJ2-7; 11 bases are a match to TRBD1. With 5 bases clipped from V and 4 bases from J, the junction kept 4 bases outside the gene matches. The V gene's germline CDR1 is MNHEY and CDR2 SMNVEV (reference sequence). This CDR3 has 14 amino acids. The CDR3 loop reads CASSQDRGLYEQYF. CDR3 sequence (DNA): TGTGCCAGCAGTCAGGACAGGGGGCTTTACGAGCAGTACTTC.

This chain connects TRBV20-1 to TRBJ2-1; 12 positions match TRBD2. The CDR3 is 18 residues long. V lost 3 bases and J lost 1; bases outside the gene matches: 10. CDR1 is DFQATT, CDR2 SNEGSKA, per germline (reference sequence). CDR3 coding DNA: TGCAGTGCTAGCGCCTTGACTAGCGGGGGACTATCCTACAATGAGCAGTTCTTC. It codes for CSASALTSGGLSYNEQFF.

About this clonotype itself: One end of the junction is discordant with germline, which a read error may explain. This sequence joins TRBV7-9 and TRBJ2-1; 8 nucleotides align to TRBD2. The CDR3 loop spans 16 amino acids. Germline V CDR1 and CDR2: SEHNR, FQNEAQ (reference sequence). DNA for the CDR3: TGTGCCAGCAGCCTAGCGATACTAGCGGACCTCAATGAGCAGTTCTTC. Translating it yields CASSLAILADLNEQFF.

This clonotype was found many times. The V gene is TRBV12-3 or TRBV12-4, the J gene TRBJ1-2; perhaps TRBD1 as D (5 bases). The V and J ends lost 3 bases and 6 bases respectively, with 20 bases between them. The CDR3 covers 16 residues. CDR3 sequence reads: CASSFRAGSPRDGYTF. The CDR3 bases are TGTGCCAGCAGTTTTCGGGCAGGGAGCCCTAGGGATGGCTACACCTTC.

The chain links TRBV5-4 to TRBJ2-3, with 9 bases that match TRBD2. V was pared by 4 bases and J by 2 bases, with 11 bases of the junction left unmatched. The germline V gene has CDR1 SGHNT and CDR2 YYREEE (reference sequence). The CDR3 is 17 residues long. The chain's CDR3 is CASSLSLKRGATDTQYF. For the CDR3, the DNA is TGTGCCAGCAGCCTCTCACTCAAGCGGGGGGCCACAGATACGCAGTATTTT.

This chain connects TRBV12-3 or TRBV12-4 to TRBJ2-3, with unresolved D. The length of the CDR3 is 13 residues. V was cut by 3 bases and J by 3 bases, with 7 bases left in between. The CDR3 loop is CASSFGATDTQYF. The CDR3 DNA is TGTGCCAGCAGTTTTGGCGCAACAGATACGCAGTATTTT.

The chain combines TRBV5-5 with TRBJ2-7; TRBD1 is a possible D gene (7 bases). The CDR3 length is 14 residues. The germline gives CDR1 SGHKS, CDR2 YYEKEE (reference sequence). Trimming removed 4 bases at V and 7 bases at J, with 18 bases between. DNA of the CDR3: TGTGCCAGCAGCCGGACCGACAGGGCGGGAGAGCAGTACTTC. Translated: CASSRTDRAGEQYF.

The genes are TRBV7-9 and TRBJ1-1; no clear D gene. The V end was cut by 0 bases, the J end by 0 bases, with 5 bases between. CDR3 length: 14 residues. CDR1 and CDR2 from the germline V gene are SEHNR and FQNEAQ (reference sequence). CDR3 nucleotides: TGTGCCAGCAGCTTAGCGCGGTTGAACACTGAAGCTTTCTTT. It translates to CASSLARLNTEAFF.

J is TRBJ1-2 and V is TRBV18; possible D gene TRBD1, 5 bases. The CDR3 has 13 residues. V was pared by 3 bases and J by 7 bases, with 12 bases between. Germline CDR1 and CDR2: KGHSH and LQKENI. The CDR3 sequence is CASSPTGQRGYTF. The CDR3 nucleotides are TGTGCCAGCTCACCGACCGGACAACGTGGCTACACCTTC.

Written as DNA, the CDR3 is TGTGCCAGCAGCTTAACGGGTGGGAGAAACACTGAAGCTTTCTTT. This codes for CASSLTGGRNTEAFF. V is TRBV7-3 and J is TRBJ1-1, with D unresolved. The CDR3 sequence is 15 residues long. The V and J ends lost 0 bases and 2 bases respectively, with 10 bases between them. The germline V gene encodes CDR1 SGHTA and CDR2 FQGTGA. Filled out from reference TRBV7-3 and TRBJ1-1, the complete variable domain reads GAGVSQTPSNKVTEKGKYVELRCDPISGHTALYWYRQSLGQGPEFLIYFQGTGAADDSGLPNDRFFAVRPEGSVSTLKIQRTERGDSAVYLCASSLTGGRNTEAFFGQGTRLTVV.

The V and J genes are TRBV7-2 and TRBJ1-2; D gene ambiguous. The CDR3 contains 15 residues. Between the trimmed V and J ends, which lost 3 bases and 7 bases, there was a span of 18 bases. CDR1 and CDR2 (germline): SGHTA, FQGNSA. CDR3 amino acids: CASSFSKDLPSGYTF. CDR3 DNA: TGTGCCAGCAGCTTTTCGAAGGACCTCCCAAGTGGCTACACCTTC. The entire variable domain, with the rest obtained from reference TRBV7-2 and TRBJ1-2, is as follows: GAGVSQSPSNKVTEKGKDVELRCDPISGHTALYWYRQSLGQGLEFLIYFQGNSAPDKSGLPSDRFSAERTGGSVSTLTIQRTQQEDSAVYLCASSFSKDLPSGYTFGSGTRLTVV.

This clonotype was seen a few times. The chain combines TRBV20-1 with TRBJ1-5, with D hard to call. CDR1 and CDR2 from the germline V gene are DFQATT and SNEGSKA (reference sequence). This CDR3 is 13 amino acids long. Deletions cut 5 bases from V and 0 bases from J, with 8 bases between. The CDR3: CSAQRYSNQPQHF. The DNA for the CDR3 is TGCAGTGCTCAGCGATATAGCAATCAGCCCCAGCATTTT.

The rearrangement joins TRBV6-2 or TRBV6-3 to TRBJ1-3; the D is unclear. Germline V lookup: CDR1 MNHEY, CDR2 SVGEGT. Trimming removed 2 bases at V and 2 bases at J, with 10 bases between. The CDR3 sequence is 15 residues long. DNA of the CDR3: TGTGCCAGCAGTTACAAGGGCTCGCCTGGAAACACCATATATTTT. Its protein product is CASSYKGSPGNTIYF.

This clonotype was picked up a small number of times. This chain connects TRBV7-9 to TRBJ1-1; D not certain. The germline V gene encodes CDR1 SEHNR and CDR2 FQNEAQ (reference sequence). V was trimmed by 3 bases and J by 3 bases, leaving 11 bases between them. CDR3 size: 14 residues. CDR3 sequence reads: CASSLAYGDTEAFF. CDR3 nucleotide sequence: TGTGCCAGCAGCTTGGCTTACGGGGACACTGAAGCTTTCTTT.

This clonotype was found a few times. This chain links TRBV7-8 with TRBJ1-6, with TRBD1 as a possible D gene (6 bases). The length of the CDR3 is 14 residues. CDR1 is SGHVS, CDR2 FQNEAQ, per germline. Trimming removed 3 bases at V and 7 bases at J, with 10 bases between. The CDR3 sequence: CASSLTDRNSPLHF. The DNA for the CDR3 is TGTGCCAGCAGCTTGACAGACAGGAATTCACCCCTCCACTTT.

The table lists this clonotype with a few counts. As DNA, the CDR3 is TGTGCCAGCAGGGGGGGCCGGAGGGATACGCAGTATTTT. This gives the protein CASRGGRRDTQYF. The chain uses TRBV4-2 and TRBJ2-3; D tentatively fits TRBD1 or TRBD2 (6 bases each). This CDR3 has 13 amino acids. The germline V gene encodes CDR1 LGHNA and CDR2 YNFKEQ. Trimming removed 6 bases from V and 6 bases from J, with 13 bases in between.

Details on this clonotype: An end of the junction does not agree with germline; a read error may underlie this. The rearrangement uses TRBV12-3 or TRBV12-4 and TRBJ2-6; the match to TRBD1 covers 7 bases. The CDR3 has 17 amino acids. The CDR3 is CASRLGGGLSGANVLTF. DNA of the CDR3: TGTGCCAGCAGGTTAGGGGGCGGTTTATCTGGGGCCAACGTCCTGACTTTC.

The chain combines TRBV27 with TRBJ1-6; D is undetermined. There are 16 residues in the CDR3. With 1 base removed from V and 5 bases from J, the gap between germline ends came to 12 bases. In germline, CDR1 is MNHEY, CDR2 SMNVEV (reference sequence). In DNA form, the CDR3 reads TGTGCCAGCAGTTTATTCCCCCCGGGCCATAATTCACCCCTCCACTTT. Translated: CASSLFPPGHNSPLHF.

The V call is TRBV28, the J call TRBJ2-7, with TRBD2 as a possible D gene (5 bases). Per the germline V gene, CDR1 is MDHEN and CDR2 is SYDVKM. This CDR3 has 14 residues. V dropped 3 bases and J dropped 3 bases, with 12 bases sitting between them. CDR3 residues: CASSFRREIYEQYF. In DNA form, the CDR3 reads TGTGCCAGCAGTTTTCGTCGGGAAATCTACGAGCAGTACTTC.

The chain combines TRBV7-9 with TRBJ1-2; tentative D call: TRBD1 (5 bases). The CDR3 length is 13 residues. V lost 1 base and J 8 bases, leaving 11 bases between the germline ends. CDR1 SEHNR and CDR2 FQNEAQ come from the germline V gene (reference sequence). The CDR3 DNA reads as TGTGCCAGCAGCTTAGAATCTGGGACCGGCTACACCTTC. This sequence encodes CASSLESGTGYTF.

This clonotype occurred a few times. This chain joins TRBV4-1 and TRBJ1-2; D uncertain. The CDR3 extends over 15 amino acids. V lost 1 base to trimming and J lost 3 bases, with 12 bases between them. Germline assignment: CDR1 MGHRA and CDR2 YSYEKL. CDR3 amino acids: CASSQVLTPYYGYTF. In DNA, the CDR3 is TGCGCCAGCAGCCAAGTACTTACGCCATACTATGGCTACACCTTC.

The chain employs TRBV4-1 and TRBJ2-1; either TRBD1 or TRBD2 may fit D (5 bases each). The CDR3 totals 18 residues. V gave up 1 base and J gave up 0 bases, with 16 bases separating them. In germline, CDR1 is MGHRA, CDR2 YSYEKL. This CDR3 is CASSQVPVGPSSYNEQFF. The CDR3 DNA reads as TGCGCCAGCAGCCAAGTTCCCGTGGGACCTAGCTCCTACAATGAGCAGTTCTTC.

The chain uses TRBV5-5 and TRBJ1-2, with 7 bases matching TRBD1. CDR1 is SGHKS and CDR2 is YYEKEE in the germline V gene (reference sequence). This CDR3 has 13 residues. The V gene end was trimmed by 4 bases and the J gene end by 8 bases; junction bases not matched to a gene: 8. CDR3: CASSLTGQKGYTF. As DNA, the CDR3 is TGTGCCAGCAGCCTGACAGGGCAAAAAGGCTACACCTTC.